This T cell receptor beta chain was found in a study of blood T cell repertoires in COVID-19. Overall study: Donors in the United States, Italy and Spain gave samples during acute or convalescent COVID-19. The analysed material was cDNA or gDNA that came from T cells, B-cell-depleted T cells, or PBMCs.

The V end was cut by 2 bases, the J end by 5 bases, with 4 bases between. This CDR3 is 11 amino acids long. Looked up from germline, CDR1 is LNHDA and CDR2 is SQIVND (reference sequence). How the authors handled the data: The authors estimated nucleated cell counts from reference gene primer amplification. Clones were sequenced by immunoSEQ multiplex PCR, and TCRdb holds only the in-frame ones, with some missing. V and J calls and clone size are copied from that table; D and trimming were computed from the DNA. The table lists some 150,000 clones, around 83% of them singletons. The sample was peripheral blood. This chain joins TRBV19 and TRBJ2-7, with D unclear. This TCR was recovered from a woman in her forties or fifties with acute or convalescent COVID-19. CDR3 sequence (DNA): TGTGCCAGTAGTATACGGGACGAGCAGTACTTC. Residues: CASSIRDEQYF.